This T cell receptor beta chain is from a study of T cell responses to AZD1222 COVID-19 vaccine. Only in-frame clones appear in the TCRdb table, and some are missing; sequencing was by immunoSEQ multiplex PCR. In the table there are 150,000 to 200,000 clones, about 92% of which are singletons. This specimen was peripheral blood, taken 28 days after the second AZD1222 dose. The TCR originated in an adult who received the AZD1222 COVID-19 vaccine.

The CDR3 DNA reads as TGCGCCAGCAGCCCTCCGACTAGCGGGGGGGCTGAGTTCTTC. Its translation: CASSPPTSGGAEFF. The V call is TRBV5-1, the J call TRBJ2-1; 14 bases fit TRBD2. There are 14 residues in the CDR3. J gave up 14 bases and V 4 bases, and 8 bases lay outside the gene matches. The germline CDR1 and CDR2 sequences are SGHRS and YFSETQ. The complete variable domain, with remaining parts taken from reference TRBV5-1 and TRBJ2-1, reads KAGVTQTPRYLIKTRGQQVTLSCSPISGHRSVSWYQQTPGQGLQFLFEYFSETQRNKGNFPGRFSGRQFSNSRSEMNVSTLELGDSALYLCASSPPTSGGAEFFGPGTRLTVL.